The 10 T cell receptor beta chains in this list originate from one sample, sequenced in a study of cytomegalovirus exposure and HLA in healthy donors. Amplification used 60 Vbeta primers and 13 Jbeta primers. Sequencing was performed with immunoSEQ multiplex PCR; in TCRdb, only in-frame clones are kept and a portion is missing. The sample yields nearly 110,000 clones, over 75% seen once. Material for sequencing was PBMCs. These receptors all stem from a man aged 25-45 years in good health and CMV-seronegative.

The chain employs TRBV5-4 and TRBJ2-3; TRBD2 might be the D (6 bases). CDR3 size: 13 residues. Trimming took off 3 bases at V and 7 bases at J, with 12 bases between the two ends. Per the germline V gene, CDR1 is SGHNT and CDR2 is YYREEE (reference sequence). The CDR3 bases are TGTGCCAGCAGCTGGGGACTTCCCAATACGCAGTATTTT. It is translated as CASSWGLPNTQYF.

The V call is TRBV19, the J call TRBJ1-6; D might be TRBD1 (5 bases). The germline V and J ends were trimmed by 7 bases and 2 bases, with 9 bases remaining between them. This CDR3 is built from 14 residues. CDR1 LNHDA and CDR2 SQIVND come from the germline V gene (reference sequence). The CDR3 region has the DNA TGTGCCAGTACGACAGACGCCTATAATTCACCCCTCCACTTT. Translating gives CASTTDAYNSPLHF.

The chain is built from TRBV19 and TRBJ2-3; TRBD1 matches at 7 bases. The V gene end was trimmed by 3 bases and the J gene end by 4 bases; junction bases not matched to a gene: 4. The CDR3 sequence is 14 residues long. CDR1 and CDR2 (germline): LNHDA, SQIVND (reference sequence). The CDR3 nucleotides read TGTGCCAGTAGTATGCGACAGGGTTCAGATACGCAGTATTTT. Its protein product is CASSMRQGSDTQYF.

V is TRBV4-2 and J is TRBJ2-1, with D tentatively TRBD2 (6 bases). The germline V and J ends were trimmed by 0 bases and 1 base, with 10 bases remaining between them. CDR3 length: 16 amino acids. Germline values: CDR1 LGHNA, CDR2 YNFKEQ. CDR3 region: CASSQESRGSYNEQFF. CDR3 bases: TGTGCCAGCAGCCAAGAGTCGCGGGGATCCTACAATGAGCAGTTCTTC.

The CDR3 reads CAWSVRPDTINNEQFF. The CDR3 DNA follows: TGTGCCTGGAGTGTACGGCCGGACACAATAAACAATGAGCAGTTCTTC. This sequence joins TRBV30 and TRBJ2-1; perhaps TRBD1 as D (5 bases). The V and J ends lost 0 bases and 5 bases respectively, with 17 bases between them. Germline V gene data show CDR1 as GTSNPN and CDR2 as SVGIG (reference sequence). This CDR3 region has 16 residues.

The CDR3: CASREATSGRGAGELFF. CDR3 sequence (DNA): TGTGCCAGCAGGGAAGCCACTAGCGGGAGAGGGGCCGGGGAGCTGTTTTTT. The chain combines TRBV13 with TRBJ2-2; 11 bases agree with TRBD2. This CDR3 has 17 residues. Germline-derived CDR1 and CDR2 are PRHDT and FYEKMQ (reference sequence). Trimming removed 6 bases from V and 6 bases from J; junction bases left unmatched: 12.

The chain uses TRBV15 and TRBJ2-5; a weak D match, TRBD2 (7 bases). Trimming left V 1 base short and J 9 bases short, with 18 bases between. Germline V gene data show CDR1 as LNHNV and CDR2 as YYDKDF (reference sequence). CDR3 length: 15 residues. The CDR3 loop reads CATSRGRGAPSSQYF. For the CDR3, the DNA is TGTGCCACCAGCAGAGGACGGGGGGCCCCGTCGTCCCAGTACTTC.

The rearrangement joins TRBV5-1 to TRBJ1-1, with a tentative D call TRBD1 (5 bases). Germline CDR1 SGHRS, CDR2 YFSETQ. V dropped 4 bases and J dropped 1 base, with 11 bases sitting between them. The length of the CDR3 is 14 residues. CDR3 amino acids: CASSPSTGNTEAFF. CDR3 nucleotide sequence: TGCGCCAGCAGCCCTAGTACAGGGAACACTGAAGCTTTCTTT.

Ten or more counts support this clone. CDR3 DNA: TGTGCCATCAGCCAGGGACTAGCGGGAGGGCCGGGCGATACGCAGTATTTT. Protein product: CAISQGLAGGPGDTQYF. The chain has TRBV10-3 and TRBJ2-3, with 16 bases matching TRBD2. Trimming took 6 bases from V and 6 from J; bases not matched to a gene: 9. Looked up from germline, CDR1 is ENHRY and CDR2 is SYGVKD. The length of the CDR3 is 17 residues.

The chain carries TRBV28 and TRBJ2-3; the match to TRBD2 covers 7 bases. V lost 8 bases to trimming and J lost 1 base; unmatched junction nucleotides: 6. CDR3 length: 14 amino acids. The germline gives CDR1 MDHEN, CDR2 SYDVKM. In nucleotides, the CDR3 is TGTGCCAGCTCGAGCGGGGTCCGCACAGATACGCAGTATTTT. Protein sequence: CASSSGVRTDTQYF.